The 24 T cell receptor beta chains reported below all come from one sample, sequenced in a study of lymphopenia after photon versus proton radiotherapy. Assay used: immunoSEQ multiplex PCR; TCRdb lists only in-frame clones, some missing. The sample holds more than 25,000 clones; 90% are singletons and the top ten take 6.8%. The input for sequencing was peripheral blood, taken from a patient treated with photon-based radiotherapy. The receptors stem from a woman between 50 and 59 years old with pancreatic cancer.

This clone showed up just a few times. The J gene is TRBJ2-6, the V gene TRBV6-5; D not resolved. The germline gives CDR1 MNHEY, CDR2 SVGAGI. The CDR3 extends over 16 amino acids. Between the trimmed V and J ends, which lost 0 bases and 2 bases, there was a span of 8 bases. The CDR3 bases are TGTGCCAGCAGTTACTCCGGGTCCGCTGGGGCCAACGTCCTGACTTTC. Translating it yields CASSYSGSAGANVLTF.

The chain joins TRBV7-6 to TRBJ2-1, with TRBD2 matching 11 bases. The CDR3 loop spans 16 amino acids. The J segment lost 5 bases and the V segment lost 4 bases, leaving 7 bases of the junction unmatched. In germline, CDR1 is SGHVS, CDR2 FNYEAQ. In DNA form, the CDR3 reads TGTGCCAGCAGCTCAAATCTAGCGGGAGGTCACAATGAGCAGTTCTTC. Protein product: CASSSNLAGGHNEQFF.

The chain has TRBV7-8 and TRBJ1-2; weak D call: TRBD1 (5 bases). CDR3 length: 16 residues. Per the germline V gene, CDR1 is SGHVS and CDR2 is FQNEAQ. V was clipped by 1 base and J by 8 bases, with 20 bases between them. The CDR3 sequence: CASSLEYQGRGGGYTF. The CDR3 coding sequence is TGTGCCAGCAGCTTAGAGTATCAGGGCCGCGGAGGGGGCTACACCTTC.

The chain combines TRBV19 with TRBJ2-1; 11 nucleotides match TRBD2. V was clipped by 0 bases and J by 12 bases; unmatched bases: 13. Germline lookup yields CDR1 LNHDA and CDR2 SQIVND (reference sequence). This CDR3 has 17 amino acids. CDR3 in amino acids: CASSIDASGRPNALQFF. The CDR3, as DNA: TGTGCCAGTAGTATAGACGCTAGCGGGAGGCCAAACGCTCTGCAGTTCTTC.

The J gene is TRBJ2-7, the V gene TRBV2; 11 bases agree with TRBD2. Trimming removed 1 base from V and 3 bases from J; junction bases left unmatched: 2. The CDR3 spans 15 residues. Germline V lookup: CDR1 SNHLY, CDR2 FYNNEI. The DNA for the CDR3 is TGTGCCAGCAGTGAAGAACTAGCGGGGGTCTACGAGCAGTACTTC. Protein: CASSEELAGVYEQYF.

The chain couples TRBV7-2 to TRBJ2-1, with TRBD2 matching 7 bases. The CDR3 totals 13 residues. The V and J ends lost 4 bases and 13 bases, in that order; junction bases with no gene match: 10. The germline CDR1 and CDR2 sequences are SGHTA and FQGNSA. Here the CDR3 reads CASSSEGGSYQFF. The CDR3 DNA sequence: TGTGCCAGCAGCTCCGAGGGCGGGAGTTACCAGTTCTTC.

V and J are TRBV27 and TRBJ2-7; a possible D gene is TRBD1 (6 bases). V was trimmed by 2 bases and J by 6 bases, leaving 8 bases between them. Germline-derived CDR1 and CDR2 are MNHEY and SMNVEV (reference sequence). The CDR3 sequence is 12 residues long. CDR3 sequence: CASSLMGAEQYF. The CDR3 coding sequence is TGTGCCAGCAGTTTAATGGGGGCCGAGCAGTACTTC.

CDR3 region: CASSLEAPRQTYEQYF. The CDR3 region has the DNA TGTGCCAGCAGTTTAGAGGCCCCCAGGCAGACTTACGAGCAGTACTTC. The chain carries TRBV27 and TRBJ2-7; no firm D call. The CDR3 loop spans 16 amino acids. With 2 bases removed from V and 4 bases from J, the gap between germline ends came to 18 bases. CDR1 MNHEY and CDR2 SMNVEV come from the germline V gene (reference sequence).

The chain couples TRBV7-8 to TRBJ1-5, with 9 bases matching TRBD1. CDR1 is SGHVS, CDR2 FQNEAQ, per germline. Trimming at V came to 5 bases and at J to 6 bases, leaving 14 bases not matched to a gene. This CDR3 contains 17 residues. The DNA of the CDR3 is TGTGCCAGCAGCGCCCGGACAGGGGCAATGCAGGCTCAGCCCCAGCATTTT. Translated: CASSARTGAMQAQPQHF.

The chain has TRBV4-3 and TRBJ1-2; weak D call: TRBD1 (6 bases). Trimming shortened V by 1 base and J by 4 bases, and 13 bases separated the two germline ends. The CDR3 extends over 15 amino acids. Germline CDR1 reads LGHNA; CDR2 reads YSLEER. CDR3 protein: CASSQVGGGFYGYTF. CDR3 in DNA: TGCGCCAGCAGCCAAGTGGGCGGGGGCTTCTATGGCTACACCTTC.

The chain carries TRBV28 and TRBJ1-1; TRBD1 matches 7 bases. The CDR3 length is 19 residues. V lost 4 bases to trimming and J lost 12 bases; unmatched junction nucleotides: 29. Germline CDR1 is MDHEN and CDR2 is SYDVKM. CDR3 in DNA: TGTGCCAGCAGTTCTTACACCCCCACGGACAGGCGCACCCGTGAAATAACTTTCTTT. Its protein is CASSSYTPTDRRTREITFF.

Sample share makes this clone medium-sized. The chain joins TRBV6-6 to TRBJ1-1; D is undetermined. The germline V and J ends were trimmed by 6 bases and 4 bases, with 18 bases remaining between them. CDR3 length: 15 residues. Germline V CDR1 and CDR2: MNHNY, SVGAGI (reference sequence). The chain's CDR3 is CASSQLVSLGTEAFF. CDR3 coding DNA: TGTGCCAGCAGCCAACTGGTTTCGCTGGGCACTGAAGCTTTCTTT.

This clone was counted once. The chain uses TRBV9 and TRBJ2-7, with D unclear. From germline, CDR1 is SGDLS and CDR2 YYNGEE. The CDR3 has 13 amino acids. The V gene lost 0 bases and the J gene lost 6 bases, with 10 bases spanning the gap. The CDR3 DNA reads TGTGCCAGCAGCGTAGAGTTGGTCGGCGAGCAGTACTTC. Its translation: CASSVELVGEQYF.

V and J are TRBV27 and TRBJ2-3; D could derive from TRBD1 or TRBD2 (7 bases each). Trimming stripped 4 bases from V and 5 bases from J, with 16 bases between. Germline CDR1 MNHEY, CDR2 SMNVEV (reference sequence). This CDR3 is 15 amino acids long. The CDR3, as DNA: TGTGCCAGCAGTTACCAGGGGGGAGGGATAGATACGCAGTATTTT. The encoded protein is CASSYQGGGIDTQYF.

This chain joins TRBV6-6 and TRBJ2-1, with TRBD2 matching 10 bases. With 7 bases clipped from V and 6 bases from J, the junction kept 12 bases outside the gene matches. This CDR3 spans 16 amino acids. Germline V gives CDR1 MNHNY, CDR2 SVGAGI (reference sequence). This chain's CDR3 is CASTGMWLAGVNEQFF. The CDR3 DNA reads TGTGCCAGCACCGGGATGTGGCTAGCGGGAGTCAATGAGCAGTTCTTC.

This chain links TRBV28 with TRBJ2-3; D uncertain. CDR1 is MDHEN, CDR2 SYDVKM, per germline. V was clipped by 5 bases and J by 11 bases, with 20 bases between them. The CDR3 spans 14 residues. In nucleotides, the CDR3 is TGTGCCAGCAGTCCCCGACCGCCCCGGAGCGTGCAGTATTTT. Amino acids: CASSPRPPRSVQYF.

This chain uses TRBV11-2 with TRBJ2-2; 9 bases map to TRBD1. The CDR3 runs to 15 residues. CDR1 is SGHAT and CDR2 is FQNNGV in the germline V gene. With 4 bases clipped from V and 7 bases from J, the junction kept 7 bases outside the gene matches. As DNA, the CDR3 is TGTGCCAGCAGCTCGGTACAGGGGGCGGTCGGGGAGCTGTTTTTT. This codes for CASSSVQGAVGELFF.

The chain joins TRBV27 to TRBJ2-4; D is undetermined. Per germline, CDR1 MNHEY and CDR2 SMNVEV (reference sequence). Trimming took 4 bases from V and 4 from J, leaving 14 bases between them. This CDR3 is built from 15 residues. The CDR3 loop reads CASSSLDGPKNIQYF. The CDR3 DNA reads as TGTGCCAGCAGTTCCTTGGACGGACCGAAAAACATTCAGTACTTC.

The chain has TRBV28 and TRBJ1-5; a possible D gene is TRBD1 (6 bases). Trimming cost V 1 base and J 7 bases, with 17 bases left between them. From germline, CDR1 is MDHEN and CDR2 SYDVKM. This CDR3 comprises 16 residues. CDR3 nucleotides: TGTGCCAGCAGTTTATTACGCGGGGGGGCAGGACAGCCCCAGCATTTT. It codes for CASSLLRGGAGQPQHF.

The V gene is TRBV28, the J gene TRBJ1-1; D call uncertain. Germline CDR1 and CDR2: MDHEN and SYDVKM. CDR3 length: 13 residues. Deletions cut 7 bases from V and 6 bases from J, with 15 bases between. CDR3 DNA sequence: TGTGCCAGCACTACGTTTGCTCGGGCTGAAGCTTTCTTT. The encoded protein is CASTTFARAEAFF. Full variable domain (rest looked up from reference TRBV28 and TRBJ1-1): DVKVTQSSRYLVKRTGEKVFLECVQDMDHENMFWYRQDPGLGLRLIYFSYDVKMKEKGDIPEGYSVSREKKERFSLILESASTNQTSMYLCASTTFARAEAFFGQGTRLTVV.

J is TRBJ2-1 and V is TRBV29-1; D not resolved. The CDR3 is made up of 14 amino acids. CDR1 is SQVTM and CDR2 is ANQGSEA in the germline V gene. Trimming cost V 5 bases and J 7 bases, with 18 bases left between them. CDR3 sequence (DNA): TGCAGCGTTCGTGCCAGAGTAGCTCTAAATGAGCAGTTCTTC. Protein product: CSVRARVALNEQFF.

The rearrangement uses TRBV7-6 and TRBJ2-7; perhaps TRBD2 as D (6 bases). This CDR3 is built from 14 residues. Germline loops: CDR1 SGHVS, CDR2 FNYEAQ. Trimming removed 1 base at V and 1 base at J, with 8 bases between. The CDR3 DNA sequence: TGTGCCAGCAGCTTAGAGGAGGGTTCCTACGAGCAGTACTTC. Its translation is CASSLEEGSYEQYF.

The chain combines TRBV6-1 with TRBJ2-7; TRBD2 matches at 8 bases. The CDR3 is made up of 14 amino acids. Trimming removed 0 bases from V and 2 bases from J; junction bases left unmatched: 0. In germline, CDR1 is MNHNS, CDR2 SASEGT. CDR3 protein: CASSEAAGAYEQYF. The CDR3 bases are TGTGCCAGCAGTGAAGCAGCGGGAGCCTACGAGCAGTACTTC.

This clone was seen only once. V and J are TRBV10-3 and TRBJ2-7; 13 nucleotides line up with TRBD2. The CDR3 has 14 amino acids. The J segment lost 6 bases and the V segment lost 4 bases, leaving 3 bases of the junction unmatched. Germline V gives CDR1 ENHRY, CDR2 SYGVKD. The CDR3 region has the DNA TGTGCCATCAGTGGGACTAGCGGGAGTCCCGAGCAGTACTTC. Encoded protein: CAISGTSGSPEQYF.